This T cell receptor beta chain was recovered during a study of EBV T-cell therapy then PD-1 blockade in nasopharyngeal carcinoma. The CDR3 length is 16 residues. The germline gives CDR1 SEHNR, CDR2 FQNEAQ (reference sequence). The J segment lost 3 bases and the V segment lost 4 bases, leaving 9 bases of the junction unmatched. Clones were sequenced by immunoSEQ multiplex PCR, and TCRdb holds only the in-frame ones, with some missing. The sample contains approximately 21,000 clones, 75% to 90% of which appear only once. Noted treatment: AdE1-LMPpoly-expanded autologous EBV-specific T-cell therapy followed by anti-PD-1 nivolumab. This clone was observed a few times. Its antigen is currently unknown.

Sequencing used CD8+ T cells from blood, obtained around day 65 from a patient whose treatment included autologous EBV-specific T cells and nivolumab. The TCR sequence derives from a man aged 35 to 55 with nasopharyngeal carcinoma. The chain couples TRBV7-9 to TRBJ2-7, with 10 bases aligning to TRBD2. The CDR3 is CASSSGASGGHYEQYF. The DNA for the CDR3 is TGTGCCAGCAGCTCCGGAGCTAGCGGGGGCCACTACGAGCAGTACTTC.